A selection of T cell receptor beta chains follows, all from one sample in a study of T cell responses to AZD1222 COVID-19 vaccine. Here immunoSEQ multiplex PCR was the method, and the copy in TCRdb shows in-frame clones only, minus some. The sample consists of around 140,000 clones, about 90% of them appearing once. Specimen: peripheral blood, collected on day 0 of AZD1222 vaccination. These receptors all come from an adult in good health. CDR3s include the opening cysteine and the closing phenylalanine or tryptophan.

V: TRBV24-1
J: TRBJ2-1
CDR3: CAAGTSGRASYNEQFF

V: TRBV7-9
J: TRBJ2-7
CDR3: CASSWSSYEQYF

V: TRBV6-5
J: TRBJ1-2
CDR3: CASIGTENYGYTF

V: TRBV19
J: TRBJ1-2
CDR3: CASSNRGPGNYGYTF

V: TRBV7-2
J: TRBJ2-2
CDR3: CASSAKRGGELFF

V: TRBV9
J: TRBJ2-7
CDR3: CASSVGGISTYEQYF

V: TRBV5-4
J: TRBJ1-6
CDR3: CASSHGGTGSSNSPLHF

V: TRBV28
J: TRBJ2-1
CDR3: CASSLGSGGPRNEQFF

V: TRBV27
J: TRBJ2-1
CDR3: CASSVELVSYNEQFF

V: TRBV5-4
J: TRBJ2-3
CDR3: CASSFPGWVPSTDTQYF

V: TRBV27
J: TRBJ2-7
CDR3: CASSFVGPSYEQYF

V: TRBV7-8
J: TRBJ2-7
CDR3: CASSLTVGLAGGLSYEQYF

V: TRBV27
J: TRBJ2-2
CDR3: CASSKRLAQRTGELFF

V: TRBV24-1
J: TRBJ1-5
CDR3: CATSDFDSEGSQPQHF

V: TRBV5-6
J: TRBJ2-1
CDR3: CASSFPGLVNEQFF

V: TRBV29-1
J: TRBJ2-2
CDR3: CSVEDRGINTGELFF

V: TRBV24-1
J: TRBJ2-5
CDR3: CATSEGLAGGGQETQYF

V: TRBV6-5
J: TRBJ2-7
CDR3: CASSYSGTVTYEQYF

V: TRBV5-6
J: TRBJ2-7
CDR3: CASSPGGLSFYEQYF

V: TRBV28
J: TRBJ2-2
CDR3: CASDRDSLRRGELFF

V: TRBV24-1
J: TRBJ2-2
CDR3: CATSDPSGGNTGELFF

V: TRBV6-5
J: TRBJ2-5
CDR3: CASSTLTVQETQYF

V: TRBV5-5
J: TRBJ2-1
CDR3: CASSLTPTSNEQFF

V: TRBV5-6
J: TRBJ1-1
CDR3: CASSLRGMNTEAFF

V: TRBV15
J: TRBJ2-7
CDR3: CATSRARGTSGRGPTYEQYF

V: TRBV10-2
J: TRBJ2-7
CDR3: CASRDASQYF

V: TRBV7-8
J: TRBJ1-1
CDR3: CASSRQGVFEAFF

V: TRBV7-9
J: TRBJ1-2
CDR3: CASNIPGQGYGYTF

V: TRBV19
J: TRBJ2-7
CDR3: CASSEWDRPYEQYF

V: TRBV9
J: TRBJ2-1
CDR3: CASSGGLAGANEQFF

V: TRBV27
J: TRBJ2-1
CDR3: CASSRPDRPPGNEQFF

V: TRBV7-8
J: TRBJ2-7
CDR3: CASSIDRVAYEQYF

V: TRBV19
J: TRBJ1-5
CDR3: CASTGGGGNQPQHF

V: TRBV4-1
J: TRBJ2-7
CDR3: CASSGHRLPYEQYF

V: TRBV5-1
J: TRBJ2-3
CDR3: CASTWDTDTQYF

V: TRBV5-1
J: TRBJ1-4
CDR3: CASSLAATNEKLFF

V: TRBV5-1
J: TRBJ1-4
CDR3: CASSPLKGANEKLFF

V: TRBV5-6
J: TRBJ2-2
CDR3: CASSLRAGRNTGELFF

V: TRBV7-8
J: TRBJ1-2
CDR3: CASSKTETYGYTF

V: TRBV20-1
J: TRBJ2-7
CDR3: CSASAASGSLSSYEQYF

V: TRBV5-6
J: TRBJ2-5
CDR3: CASSLGRGQETQYF

V: TRBV9
J: TRBJ2-3
CDR3: CASSVGPSTDTQYF

V: TRBV7-2
J: TRBJ2-1
CDR3: CASSLELVDEQFF

V: TRBV6-5
J: TRBJ1-3
CDR3: CASSYSMGNTIYF

V: TRBV12-5
J: TRBJ2-1
CDR3: CASGLVNEQFF

V: TRBV5-6
J: TRBJ1-1
CDR3: CASSLGVRQNTEAFF

V: TRBV5-4
J: TRBJ2-7
CDR3: CASSSYEQYF

V: TRBV5-3
J: TRBJ1-1
CDR3: CARSKPGTGFTEAFF

V: TRBV19
J: TRBJ2-5
CDR3: CASSIAGGEQETQYF

V: TRBV7-7
J: TRBJ2-7
CDR3: CASAEGLGVDEQYF

V: TRBV10-2
J: TRBJ2-1
CDR3: CASRDGLRASSYNEQFF

V: TRBV27
J: TRBJ1-1
CDR3: CASSWRVSGGTEAFF

V: TRBV5-1
J: TRBJ1-1
CDR3: CASSLLGPQGKDTEAFF

V: TRBV19
J: TRBJ2-3
CDR3: CASSLLPTSGSTTDTQYF

V: TRBV25-1
J: TRBJ1-2
CDR3: CASSPDREAYGYTF

V: TRBV5-3
J: TRBJ2-5
CDR3: CARSPAPDKETQYF

V: TRBV28
J: TRBJ1-1
CDR3: CASSFAGLSLNTEAFF

V: TRBV12-3/TRBV12-4
J: TRBJ1-2
CDR3: CASSLSPTYGYTF

V: TRBV10-2
J: TRBJ2-1
CDR3: CATAGLAGGGEQFF

V: TRBV19
J: TRBJ2-1
CDR3: CASRDNFGVFF